Following are 5 T cell receptor beta chains from one sample sequenced in a study of blood T cell repertoires in COVID-19. Generated by immunoSEQ multiplex PCR, the TCRdb table keeps only in-frame clones and is missing some. Counted here are about 190,000 clones, roughly 84% occurring once; the ten biggest clones make up around 20%. The sample taken for sequencing was peripheral blood. All receptors come from a human donor in a cohort sampled during active COVID-19.

This chain links TRBV5-1 with TRBJ2-1, with 9 bases lining up with TRBD2. The germline V gene encodes CDR1 SGHRS and CDR2 YFSETQ. This CDR3 is built from 16 residues. After removal of 4 bases from V and 5 bases from J, the junction contained 10 bases not matched to a gene. The DNA of the CDR3 is TGCGCCAGCAGCACACTGACTAGCGGCACCAACAATGAGCAGTTCTTC. As protein: CASSTLTSGTNNEQFF.

CDR3 sequence (DNA): TGTGCCAGCAGCTTCGGGAGCCGGGACAATGAGCAGTTCTTC. Protein: CASSFGSRDNEQFF. This chain uses TRBV5-4 with TRBJ2-1, with D perhaps matching TRBD2 (6 bases). Germline loops: CDR1 SGHNT, CDR2 YYREEE (reference sequence). CDR3 length equals 14 residues. V was shortened by 2 bases and J by 5 bases, with 11 bases between the two germline ends.

The chain joins TRBV5-1 to TRBJ2-5; D gene ambiguous. Germline V gene sequence: CDR1 SGHRS, CDR2 YFSETQ. V dropped 6 bases and J dropped 1 base, with 19 bases sitting between them. This CDR3 has 16 residues. The CDR3 reads CASMKARLATQETQYF. The CDR3 DNA is TGCGCCAGCATGAAGGCCAGGTTGGCTACCCAAGAGACCCAGTACTTC.

This chain joins TRBV6-6 and TRBJ2-7; 8 nucleotides match TRBD1. V was clipped by 6 bases and J by 3 bases; unmatched bases: 4. Germline V gene sequence: CDR1 MNHNY, CDR2 SVGAGI (reference sequence). The CDR3 covers 13 residues. CDR3 sequence reads: CASSRDRGYEQYV. In DNA form, the CDR3 reads TGTGCCAGCAGCCGAGACAGGGGCTACGAGCAGTACGTC.

This chain uses TRBV3-1 (or the pseudogene TRBV3-2) with TRBJ1-5; 7 nucleotides line up with TRBD1. CDR1 and CDR2 from the germline V gene are LGHDT and YNNKEL (reference sequence). This CDR3 region has 14 residues. V shed 3 bases, J shed 6 bases, and the junction held 5 bases outside the gene matches. CDR3 bases: TGTGCCAGCAGCCATGAAGGGGGCCGTCAGCCCCAGCATTTT. Translating it yields CASSHEGGRQPQHF.